These 9 T cell receptor beta chains originate from one sample sequenced in a study of blood T cell repertoires in COVID-19. Sequenced by immunoSEQ multiplex PCR; TCRdb stores in-frame clones only, minus some. Seen here are approximately 120,000 clones, 92% observed once, and the top ten hold around 2%. Sequencing used peripheral blood. These receptors were taken from a man aged 50 to 59 with COVID-19, enrolled during active disease.

V is TRBV30 and J is TRBJ1-4; TRBD1 matches 9 bases. The germline V gene encodes CDR1 GTSNPN and CDR2 SVGIG (reference sequence). Trimming at V came to 8 bases and at J to 8 bases, leaving 6 bases not matched to a gene. The CDR3 totals 12 residues. The CDR3 DNA is TGTGCCGCACAGGGGGCCTTCGAAAAACTGTTTTTT. Translated, it gives CAAQGAFEKLFF. The full variable domain, completed using reference TRBV30 and TRBJ1-4, is SQTIHQWPATLVQPVGSPLSLECTVEGTSNPNLYWYRQAAGRGLQLLFYSVGIGQISSEVPQNLSASRPQDRQFILSSKKLLLSDSGFYLCAAQGAFEKLFFGSGTQLSVL.

Details on this clone: Other DNA variants within this sample encode the same CDR3. This chain joins TRBV18 and TRBJ1-1; TRBD1 aligns across 7 bases. The CDR3 sequence is 15 residues long. Unmatched junction bases numbered 5, after V lost 3 bases and J lost 1 base. Germline-derived CDR1 and CDR2 are KGHSH and LQKENI. CDR3 nucleotide sequence: TGTGCCAGCTCACCCCGGACAGGTAGGAACACTGAAGCTTTCTTT. Its protein product is CASSPRTGRNTEAFF.

J is TRBJ2-1 and V is TRBV13; 7 positions agree with TRBD2. V lost 0 bases, J lost 9 bases, and 8 bases stayed unmatched. CDR3 length: 15 amino acids. Germline-derived CDR1 and CDR2 are PRHDT and FYEKMQ (reference sequence). As DNA, the CDR3 is TGTGCCAGCAGCTTAGGCCTAGGAGGGAGGGGTGAGCAGTTCTTC. Translating gives CASSLGLGGRGEQFF.

V gene TRBV28 combines with J gene TRBJ2-1, with 8 bases fitting TRBD2. This CDR3 comprises 13 residues. V shed 11 bases, J shed 9 bases, and the junction held 12 bases outside the gene matches. Looked up from germline, CDR1 is MDHEN and CDR2 is SYDVKM. The CDR3 is CALNSGSGGEQFF. CDR3 sequence (DNA): TGTGCCCTAAACAGCGGGAGCGGAGGTGAGCAGTTCTTC.

The rearrangement joins TRBV5-1 to TRBJ1-2; possible D gene TRBD1, 6 bases. The CDR3 spans 11 residues. Germline CDR1 reads SGHRS; CDR2 reads YFSETQ. Trimming cost V 4 bases and J 8 bases, with 9 bases left between them. CDR3: CASSGGGGYTF. CDR3 DNA sequence: TGCGCCAGCAGCGGGGGGGGCGGCTACACCTTC.

The chain recombines TRBV10-3 with TRBJ1-2; 9 nucleotides agree with TRBD1. Looked up from germline, CDR1 is ENHRY and CDR2 is SYGVKD. With V trimmed by 9 bases and J by 4 bases, 6 bases remained unmatched. The CDR3 spans 13 residues. The CDR3 DNA follows: TGTGCCATTACAGGGGGCCGGGGCTATGGCTACACCTTC. This encodes CAITGGRGYGYTF.

The J gene is TRBJ2-1, the V gene TRBV27, with 10 bases lining up with TRBD1. Germline-derived CDR1 and CDR2 are MNHEY and SMNVEV (reference sequence). The V segment lost 5 bases and the J segment 8 bases; nucleotides outside the gene matches: 12. The CDR3 spans 16 residues. The CDR3 DNA is TGTGCCAGCAGTCCGACCGGGACAGGGGAATTCGATGAGCAGTTCTTC. Translation: CASSPTGTGEFDEQFF.

The chain joins TRBV6-1 to TRBJ2-7; TRBD2 matches at 11 bases. Trimming at V came to 1 base and at J to 3 bases, leaving 8 bases not matched to a gene. The CDR3 is 17 residues long. Germline V gene sequence: CDR1 MNHNS, CDR2 SASEGT. This CDR3 is CASSEGLAGGRIYEQYF. The CDR3 DNA reads TGTGCCAGCAGTGAAGGGCTAGCGGGAGGTCGTATCTACGAGCAGTACTTC.

The rearrangement links TRBV4-1 to TRBJ2-1, with D maybe TRBD2 (6 bases). With 1 base removed from V and 5 bases from J, the gap between germline ends came to 12 bases. Per germline, CDR1 MGHRA and CDR2 YSYEKL. The CDR3 runs to 15 residues. The CDR3 here is CASSQGSSSDNEQFF. For the CDR3, the DNA is TGCGCCAGCAGCCAAGGTTCTTCTAGCGACAATGAGCAGTTCTTC.